This TCR beta chain was documented in a study of cytomegalovirus exposure and HLA in healthy donors. Study as a whole: There were roughly 110 million unique TCR beta sequences, drawn from 200 million or so T cells, in an earlier analysis. The study, taken as a whole, reports: Beyond CMV serostatus, there was no information to go on about immune exposure. According to an earlier analysis, most TCR beta V segments yielded productive rearrangements about 87% or about 30% of the time.

Note on this clone: Its target is unknown.

The donors (healthy individuals) were bone marrow donors. The germline V gene encodes CDR1 SGDLS and CDR2 YYNGEE. V dropped 0 bases and J dropped 0; count of bases not matched to a gene: 7. The CDR3 has 17 amino acids. The PCR employed 60 Vbeta primers together with 13 Jbeta primers. The assay was immunoSEQ multiplex PCR, and TCRdb's table has in-frame clones only and misses some. The sample table includes about 110,000 clones. The specimen sequenced was PBMCs. The chain carries TRBV9 and TRBJ2-3; 7 bases match TRBD1. The clonotype comes from a man in his thirties or forties in good health and CMV-seronegative. CDR3 DNA: TGTGCCAGCAGCGTAGCGGTGGGGACAGTGAGCACAGATACGCAGTATTTT. Amino acids: CASSVAVGTVSTDTQYF.